This entry concerns a single T cell receptor beta chain. No antigen is known for it. J gave up 2 bases and V 2 bases, and 8 bases lay outside the gene matches. Germline assignment: CDR1 WSHSY and CDR2 SAAADI. The CDR3 is 16 amino acids. This PCR relied on a set of 60 Vbeta primers and 13 Jbeta primers. As originally analysed: Counted up in a later analysis, unique TCR beta chains came to some 80 million, with some 9.9 million shared. This table comes from immunoSEQ multiplex PCR, and its TCRdb copy is limited to in-frame clones, with some not included. V and J calls and clone size are given by that table; D and trimming were obtained from the DNA. The table lists approximately 61,000 clones, over 70% of them singletons, with roughly 51% in the top ten. The sample belongs to a study of cytomegalovirus exposure and HLA in healthy donors. Broader study findings: Later analysis found that TCR beta chains associated with HLA were more clonally expanded than other, equally common chains. Later analysis suggested most CMV-associated TCR beta chains were HLA-restricted.

Sequenced material: PBMCs. This clonotype was sampled from a man aged 50-59 years in good health and CMV-seropositive. The chain employs TRBV10-2 and TRBJ2-7; 8 positions match TRBD2. The CDR3 region is CASSEPTSDATYEQYF. CDR3 nucleotide sequence: TGCGCCAGCAGTGAGCCGACTAGCGACGCGACCTACGAGCAGTACTTC.